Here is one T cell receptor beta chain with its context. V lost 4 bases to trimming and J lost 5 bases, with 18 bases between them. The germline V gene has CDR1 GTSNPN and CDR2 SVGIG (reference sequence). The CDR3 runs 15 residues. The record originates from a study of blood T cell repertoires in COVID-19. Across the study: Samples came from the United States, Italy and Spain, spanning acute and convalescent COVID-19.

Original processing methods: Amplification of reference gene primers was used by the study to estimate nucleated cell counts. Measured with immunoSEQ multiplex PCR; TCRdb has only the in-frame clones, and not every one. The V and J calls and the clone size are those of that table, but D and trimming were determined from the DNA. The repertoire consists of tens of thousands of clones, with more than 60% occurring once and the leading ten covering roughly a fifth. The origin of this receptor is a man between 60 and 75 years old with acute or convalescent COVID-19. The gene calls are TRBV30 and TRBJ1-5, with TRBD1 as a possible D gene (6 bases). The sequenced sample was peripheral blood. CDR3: CAWTLRGAADQPQHF. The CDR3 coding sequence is TGTGCCTGGACCCTCAGGGGAGCAGCGGATCAGCCCCAGCATTTT. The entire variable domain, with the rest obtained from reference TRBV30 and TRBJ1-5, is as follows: SQTIHQWPATLVQPVGSPLSLECTVEGTSNPNLYWYRQAAGRGLQLLFYSVGIGQISSEVPQNLSASRPQDRQFILSSKKLLLSDSGFYLCAWTLRGAADQPQHFGDGTRLSIL.